This T cell receptor (beta chain) was captured by sequencing in a study of T cell repertoires in cytomegalovirus infection (dated by TCRdb to about 2019). In the study overall: Recently identified HLA-C-restricted CMV epitopes, whose presentation resists viral immunomodulation, were targeted by peptide stimulations together with well-studied HLA-B-restricted epitopes. The HLA type of each donor mattered for the analysis, because public TCR beta signatures pointed to carriage of CMV infection along with the matching HLA type.

The study at large found these results: The ex vivo response was dominated by HLA-C-restricted CMV-specific TCR beta clonotypes, which also provided the single most frequent clonotype in two of eight donors. In both this cohort and an independent cohort of 350 to 400 donors, the cumulative frequency of public TCR beta family members distinguished carriers of CMV infection plus the relevant HLA type.

Comment on this clonotype: This clone's antigen is unknown. The input lacks base qualities; no much larger clone sits a single base away.

The treatment or condition label for this specimen denotes: in vitro stimulation with specific CMV peptide epitopes to enrich CMV-specific T cells. The sequencing machine was an Illumina HiSeq 1500. TCRdb ran its own pipeline on the public reads, namely fastp trimming at Q25 and MiXCR clone calling, and kept in-frame beta chains. CDR3 protein sequences are deduplicated, and each keeps its most common genes and DNA. The table for this sample lists some 940,000 distinct CDR3 sequences; less than 35% of them were counted only once. In total, the top ten clones hold around an eighth of the sample. The input for sequencing was cultured CD8+ T cells from PBMCs, taken from culture after CMV antigen stimulation. This TCR was recovered from a human donor in good health (CMV status not recorded). Some clones in this sample may be carry-over from other donors' samples.

CDR3 sequence: CASSYKSVPWTGKGNTEAFF. The sequenced DNA: TGTGCCAGCAGTTACAAGTCCGTCCCCTGGACAGGGAAAGGGAATACTGAAGCTTTCTTT. The sequence links TRBV6-8 to TRBJ1-1; 8 of the junction bases match TRBD1. For this chain, trimming is 2 bases at the V end and 5 bases at the J end, and the number of junction bases without a gene match is 22. Spanning cysteine to phenylalanine, the CDR3 consists of 20 amino acids. Left in the record is the CDR3 DNA by itself, 60 bases read in frame from the first base. CDR1 and CDR2 are read off the germline V gene as MNHGY and SAAAGT.